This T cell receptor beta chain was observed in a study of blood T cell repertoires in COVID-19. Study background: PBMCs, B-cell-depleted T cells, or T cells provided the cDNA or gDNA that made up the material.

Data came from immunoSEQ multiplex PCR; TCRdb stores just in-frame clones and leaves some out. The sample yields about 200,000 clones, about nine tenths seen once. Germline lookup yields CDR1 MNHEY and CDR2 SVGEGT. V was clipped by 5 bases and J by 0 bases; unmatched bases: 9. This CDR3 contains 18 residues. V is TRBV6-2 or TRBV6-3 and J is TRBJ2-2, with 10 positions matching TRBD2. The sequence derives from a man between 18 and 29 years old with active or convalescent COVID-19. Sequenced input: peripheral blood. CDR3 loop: CASSATSGRPPNTGELFF. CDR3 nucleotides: TGTGCCAGCAGTGCGACTAGCGGGCGACCACCGAACACCGGGGAGCTGTTTTTT.